This TCR beta chain was sequenced during a study of early T cells in non-severe SARS-CoV-2 infection. Unique molecular identifiers were attached to individual cDNA molecules. TCRdb recomputed calls from the 5' RACE reads with MiXCR, one row per CDR3 protein. The repertoire holds over 55,000 distinct CDR3 sequences, with less than 9.5% as singletons. General observations from the study: Clonotype matching in VDJdb favored anti-spike CD8 responses and did not capture private and CD4 specificities.

The CDR3 spans 14 residues. Germline V gives CDR1 MNHEY, CDR2 SMNVEV (reference sequence). V was pared by 5 bases and J by 10 bases, with 13 bases of the junction left unmatched. This clonotype showed up many times. What it binds is unknown. The sequenced sample was whole blood. The TCR sequence derives from an adult who was a healthcare worker with PCR-confirmed SARS-CoV-2 infection or an uninfected control (not recorded which). The V gene is TRBV27, the J gene TRBJ1-1, with 7 bases lining up with TRBD1. CDR3 residues: CASSPRGRGHGAFF. CDR3 bases: TGTGCCAGCAGTCCCCGGGGGAGGGGGCACGGAGCTTTCTTT.